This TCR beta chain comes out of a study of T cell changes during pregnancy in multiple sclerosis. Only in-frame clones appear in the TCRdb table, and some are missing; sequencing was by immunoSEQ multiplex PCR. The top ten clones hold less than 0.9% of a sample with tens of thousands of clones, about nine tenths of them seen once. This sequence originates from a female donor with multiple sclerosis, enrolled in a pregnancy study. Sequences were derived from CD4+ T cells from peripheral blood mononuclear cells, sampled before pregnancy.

CDR3 nucleotide sequence: TGTGCCAGTAGTACCGGACGGGAAACTGAAGCTTTCTTT. Its protein product is CASSTGRETEAFF. The rearrangement links TRBV19 to TRBJ1-1, with no clear D. V shed 4 bases and J shed 5 bases, with 11 bases lying between them. CDR1 and CDR2 from the germline V gene are LNHDA and SQIVND (reference sequence). CDR3 length equals 13 residues. The full variable domain, rest sourced from reference TRBV19 and TRBJ1-1, is DGGITQSPKYLFRKEGQNVTLSCEQNLNHDAMYWYRQDPGQGLRLIYYSQIVNDFQKGDIAEGYSVSREKKESFPLTVTSAQKNPTAFYLCASSTGRETEAFFGQGTRLTVV.